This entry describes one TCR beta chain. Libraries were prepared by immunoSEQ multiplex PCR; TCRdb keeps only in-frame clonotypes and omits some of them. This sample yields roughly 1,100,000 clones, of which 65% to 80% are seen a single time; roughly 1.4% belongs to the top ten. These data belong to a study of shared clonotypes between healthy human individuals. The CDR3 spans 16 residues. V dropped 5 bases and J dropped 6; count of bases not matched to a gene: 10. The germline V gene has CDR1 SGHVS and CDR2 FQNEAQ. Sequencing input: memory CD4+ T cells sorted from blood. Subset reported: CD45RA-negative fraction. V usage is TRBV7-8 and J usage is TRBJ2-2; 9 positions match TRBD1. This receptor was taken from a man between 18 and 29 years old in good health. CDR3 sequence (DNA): TGTGCCAGCAGCAATGGACAGGGGAAAGGGGCCGGGGAGCTGTTTTTT. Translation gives CASSNGQGKGAGELFF.